These T cell receptor beta chains were read from a single sample in a study of blood T cell repertoires in COVID-19. Assay: immunoSEQ multiplex PCR; the TCRdb copy retains only in-frame clones and omits some. Found here are some 180,000 clones, 83% of them singletons; the top ten hold under 2.5%. Sequenced input: peripheral blood. The source of these receptors is a woman aged 80 or older with acute or convalescent COVID-19. CDR3s include the opening cysteine and the closing phenylalanine or tryptophan. A D gene is named only where the DNA matches it firmly. Clone sizes are given selectively: once, few, many, or a class where the clone is expanded.

d_call: TRBD1
clone_size: .
j_call: TRBJ2-1
v_call: TRBV7-9
cdr3_aa: CASSPPGQVLEQFF
cdr3_nt: TGTGCCAGCAGCCCCCCGGGACAGGTATTGGAGCAGTTCTTC

d_call: TRBD2
clone_size: .
j_call: TRBJ2-3
v_call: TRBV18
cdr3_aa: CASSDILAGASTDTQYF
cdr3_nt: TGTGCCAGCTCAGACATACTAGCGGGGGCTAGCACAGATACGCAGTATTTT

d_call: .
clone_size: .
j_call: TRBJ2-7
v_call: TRBV27
cdr3_aa: CASSPLAGGPYEQYF
cdr3_nt: TGTGCCAGCAGTCCCCTGGCAGGCGGGCCCTACGAGCAGTACTTC

d_call: .
clone_size: .
j_call: TRBJ1-2
v_call: TRBV18
cdr3_aa: CASSISRSIFDYTF
cdr3_nt: TGTGCCAGCTCGATAAGCAGGTCTATTTTTGACTACACCTTC

d_call: .
clone_size: once
j_call: TRBJ2-7
v_call: TRBV11-2
cdr3_aa: CASSFTSDRRNRGYEQYF
cdr3_nt: TGTGCCAGCAGCTTCACATCTGACAGAAGAAACAGAGGCTACGAGCAGTACTTC

d_call: .
clone_size: .
j_call: TRBJ1-2
v_call: TRBV19
cdr3_aa: CASSPFAGDGYTF
cdr3_nt: TGTGCCAGTAGTCCCTTTGCCGGGGATGGCTACACCTTC

d_call: TRBD1
clone_size: few
j_call: TRBJ1-4
v_call: TRBV9
cdr3_aa: CASSLDRVSEKLFF
cdr3_nt: TGTGCCAGCAGCCTTGACAGGGTTTCTGAAAAACTGTTTTTT

d_call: TRBD1
clone_size: .
j_call: TRBJ1-5
v_call: TRBV6-5
cdr3_aa: CASSYSGTGLGQPQHF
cdr3_nt: TGTGCCAGCAGTTACTCGGGGACAGGGTTGGGTCAGCCCCAGCATTTT

d_call: .
clone_size: .
j_call: TRBJ1-5
v_call: TRBV7-8
cdr3_aa: CASSLDTGVPNQPQHF
cdr3_nt: TGTGCCAGCAGCTTAGATACAGGAGTACCTAATCAGCCCCAGCATTTT

d_call: .
clone_size: once
j_call: TRBJ1-6
v_call: TRBV9
cdr3_aa: CASSPSLVGYNSPLHF
cdr3_nt: TGTGCCAGCAGCCCCAGTCTTGTCGGGTATAATTCACCCCTCCACTTT

d_call: TRBD2
clone_size: few
j_call: TRBJ2-1
v_call: TRBV7-8
cdr3_aa: CASSLFGRGGDYNEQFF
cdr3_nt: TGTGCCAGCAGCTTGTTCGGGCGGGGGGGAGATTACAATGAGCAGTTCTTC

d_call: TRBD1
clone_size: .
j_call: TRBJ1-2
v_call: TRBV4-1
cdr3_aa: CASSQDDRGPYGYTF
cdr3_nt: TGCGCCAGCAGCCAGGACGACAGGGGGCCCTATGGCTACACCTTC

d_call: .
clone_size: .
j_call: TRBJ1-3
v_call: TRBV30
cdr3_aa: CAWSVGSSGNTIYF
cdr3_nt: TGTGCCTGGAGTGTAGGGAGCTCTGGAAACACCATATATTTT

d_call: .
clone_size: .
j_call: TRBJ2-7
v_call: TRBV12-3/TRBV12-4
cdr3_aa: CASSLLRDYEQYF
cdr3_nt: TGTGCCAGCAGTTTACTCAGGGACTACGAGCAGTACTTC

d_call: .
clone_size: .
j_call: TRBJ1-4
v_call: TRBV6-2/TRBV6-3
cdr3_aa: CASSSPTTGSEKLFF
cdr3_nt: TGTGCCAGCAGTTCCCCAACGACAGGTTCTGAAAAACTGTTTTTT

d_call: .
clone_size: .
j_call: TRBJ1-1
v_call: TRBV5-8
cdr3_aa: CASSLTTRTEAFF
cdr3_nt: TGTGCCAGCAGCTTGACGACTAGGACTGAAGCTTTCTTT

d_call: .
clone_size: .
j_call: TRBJ1-1
v_call: TRBV30
cdr3_aa: CAWRVRENTEAFF
cdr3_nt: TGTGCCTGGAGAGTCCGGGAGAACACTGAAGCTTTCTTT

d_call: TRBD2
clone_size: once
j_call: TRBJ2-3
v_call: TRBV5-8
cdr3_aa: CASSFQRGTDTQYF
cdr3_nt: TGTGCCAGCAGCTTCCAGCGGGGGACAGATACGCAGTATTTT

d_call: .
clone_size: .
j_call: TRBJ1-2
v_call: TRBV4-1
cdr3_aa: CASSQAGGVYGYTF
cdr3_nt: TGCGCCAGCAGCCAAGCGGGGGGAGTGTATGGCTACACCTTC

d_call: TRBD1
clone_size: .
j_call: TRBJ2-7
v_call: TRBV10-3
cdr3_aa: CAISRDSYEQYF
cdr3_nt: TGTGCCATCAGTAGGGACAGCTACGAGCAGTACTTC

d_call: .
clone_size: .
j_call: TRBJ1-3
v_call: TRBV28
cdr3_aa: CASSPSGSGNTIYF
cdr3_nt: TGTGCCAGCAGTCCCTCGGGCTCTGGAAACACCATATATTTT

d_call: TRBD1
clone_size: few
j_call: TRBJ2-1
v_call: TRBV6-5
cdr3_aa: CASKLTGADGEQFF
cdr3_nt: TGTGCCAGCAAGTTGACAGGGGCGGACGGTGAGCAGTTCTTC

d_call: .
clone_size: .
j_call: TRBJ2-2
v_call: TRBV28
cdr3_aa: CASHPRGYTGELFF
cdr3_nt: TGTGCCAGCCACCCACGCGGGTACACCGGGGAGCTGTTTTTT

d_call: TRBD2
clone_size: .
j_call: TRBJ2-7
v_call: TRBV2
cdr3_aa: CASTGGQELEQYF
cdr3_nt: TGTGCCAGCACGGGGGGTCAAGAGCTGGAGCAGTACTTC

d_call: .
clone_size: .
j_call: TRBJ1-1
v_call: TRBV5-1
cdr3_aa: CASSLGAGNTEAFF
cdr3_nt: TGCGCCAGCAGCTTGGGGGCGGGAAACACTGAAGCTTTCTTT

d_call: TRBD2
clone_size: .
j_call: TRBJ2-3
v_call: TRBV7-8
cdr3_aa: CASSSIAGESPTQYF
cdr3_nt: TGTGCCAGCAGCTCGATAGCGGGAGAGAGTCCTACGCAGTATTTT

d_call: TRBD1
clone_size: .
j_call: TRBJ1-1
v_call: TRBV6-5
cdr3_aa: CASTIRGQGTEAFF
cdr3_nt: TGTGCCAGTACCATCAGGGGGCAAGGCACTGAAGCTTTCTTT

d_call: TRBD1
clone_size: .
j_call: TRBJ2-2
v_call: TRBV14
cdr3_aa: CASSLDRASTGELFF
cdr3_nt: TGTGCCAGCAGCCTAGACAGGGCGAGCACCGGGGAGCTGTTTTTT

d_call: .
clone_size: .
j_call: TRBJ2-3
v_call: TRBV2
cdr3_aa: CASRDRLNTDTQYF
cdr3_nt: TGTGCCAGCAGGGATAGACTGAACACAGATACGCAGTATTTT

d_call: .
clone_size: .
j_call: TRBJ1-4
v_call: TRBV10-3
cdr3_aa: CAVQGGPNEKLFF
cdr3_nt: TGTGCCGTACAGGGTGGGCCTAATGAAAAACTGTTTTTT

d_call: .
clone_size: .
j_call: TRBJ2-2
v_call: TRBV3-1/TRBV3-2
cdr3_aa: CASSLGQTPWELFF
cdr3_nt: TGTGCCAGCAGCCTCGGACAGACGCCCTGGGAGCTGTTTTTT

d_call: TRBD1
clone_size: .
j_call: TRBJ1-6
v_call: TRBV5-1
cdr3_aa: CASSPRTGSNSPLHF
cdr3_nt: TGCGCCAGCAGCCCGAGGACAGGGAGTAATTCACCCCTCCACTTT

d_call: .
clone_size: .
j_call: TRBJ2-3
v_call: TRBV7-2
cdr3_aa: CASSLAFSGDTQYF
cdr3_nt: TGTGCCAGCAGCTTAGCGTTTTCCGGAGATACGCAGTATTTT

d_call: .
clone_size: many
j_call: TRBJ1-5
v_call: TRBV11-2
cdr3_aa: CASSLTGNNQPQHF
cdr3_nt: TGTGCCAGCAGCTTAACTGGTAACAATCAGCCCCAGCATTTT

d_call: TRBD2
clone_size: .
j_call: TRBJ2-5
v_call: TRBV7-2
cdr3_aa: CASSQTSGGAFETQYF
cdr3_nt: TGTGCCAGCAGCCAGACTAGCGGGGGGGCTTTTGAGACCCAGTACTTC

d_call: TRBD2
clone_size: .
j_call: TRBJ2-1
v_call: TRBV19
cdr3_aa: CASSMTAGGPVEQFF
cdr3_nt: TGTGCCAGTAGTATGACGGCGGGAGGGCCGGTTGAGCAGTTCTTC

d_call: TRBD2
clone_size: .
j_call: TRBJ2-1
v_call: TRBV9
cdr3_aa: CASSSVVGGRYNEQFF
cdr3_nt: TGTGCCAGCAGCTCAGTCGTGGGAGGGCGCTACAATGAGCAGTTCTTC

d_call: TRBD2
clone_size: .
j_call: TRBJ2-7
v_call: TRBV7-2
cdr3_aa: CASSSGLAGAEQYF
cdr3_nt: TGTGCCAGCAGCTCGGGACTAGCTGGTGCCGAGCAGTACTTC

d_call: .
clone_size: few
j_call: TRBJ2-2
v_call: TRBV6-5
cdr3_aa: CASSYVGGNTGELFF
cdr3_nt: TGTGCCAGCAGTTACGTGGGAGGGAACACCGGGGAGCTGTTTTTT

d_call: TRBD1
clone_size: .
j_call: TRBJ1-2
v_call: TRBV5-1
cdr3_aa: CASSLDWGQGRGYTF
cdr3_nt: TGCGCCAGCAGCTTGGATTGGGGACAGGGGAGAGGCTACACCTTC

d_call: .
clone_size: once
j_call: TRBJ1-2
v_call: TRBV7-2
cdr3_aa: CASSTRQGFYGYTF
cdr3_nt: TGTGCCAGCAGCACAAGGCAGGGTTTCTATGGCTACACCTTC

d_call: .
clone_size: .
j_call: TRBJ1-1
v_call: TRBV18
cdr3_aa: CASSPNRESAEAFF
cdr3_nt: TGTGCCAGCTCACCAAACCGGGAATCAGCTGAAGCTTTCTTT

d_call: TRBD2
clone_size: .
j_call: TRBJ2-3
v_call: TRBV15
cdr3_aa: CATSRGVLAGRSTDTQYF
cdr3_nt: TGTGCCACCAGCAGAGGGGTTCTAGCGGGGCGTAGCACAGATACGCAGTATTTT

d_call: .
clone_size: .
j_call: TRBJ2-7
v_call: TRBV7-2
cdr3_aa: CASSLEYEQYF
cdr3_nt: TGTGCCAGCAGCTTAGAGTACGAGCAGTACTTC

d_call: TRBD1
clone_size: .
j_call: TRBJ2-1
v_call: TRBV7-2
cdr3_aa: CASSSAGTGYNEQFF
cdr3_nt: TGTGCCAGCAGCTCCGCCGGGACAGGGTACAATGAGCAGTTCTTC

d_call: .
clone_size: .
j_call: TRBJ1-2
v_call: TRBV10-3
cdr3_aa: CAISESKGARGAGYGYTF
cdr3_nt: TGTGCCATCAGTGAGTCGAAGGGCGCAAGGGGCGCAGGCTATGGCTACACCTTC

d_call: .
clone_size: .
j_call: TRBJ2-2
v_call: TRBV6-5
cdr3_aa: CASSNSRVVTGELFF
cdr3_nt: TGTGCCAGCTCCAACTCCAGGGTAGTTACCGGGGAGCTGTTTTTT

d_call: TRBD2
clone_size: .
j_call: TRBJ2-1
v_call: TRBV7-8
cdr3_aa: CASSDPGLASEQFF
cdr3_nt: TGTGCCAGCAGCGACCCGGGACTAGCTAGTGAGCAGTTCTTC

d_call: .
clone_size: .
j_call: TRBJ1-2
v_call: TRBV3-1/TRBV3-2
cdr3_aa: CASSQDAGRYGYTF
cdr3_nt: TGTGCCAGCAGCCAAGATGCAGGGAGGTATGGCTACACCTTC

d_call: .
clone_size: .
j_call: TRBJ1-5
v_call: TRBV28
cdr3_aa: CASSLMQANQPQHF
cdr3_nt: TGTGCCAGCAGTTTAATGCAGGCCAATCAGCCCCAGCATTTT